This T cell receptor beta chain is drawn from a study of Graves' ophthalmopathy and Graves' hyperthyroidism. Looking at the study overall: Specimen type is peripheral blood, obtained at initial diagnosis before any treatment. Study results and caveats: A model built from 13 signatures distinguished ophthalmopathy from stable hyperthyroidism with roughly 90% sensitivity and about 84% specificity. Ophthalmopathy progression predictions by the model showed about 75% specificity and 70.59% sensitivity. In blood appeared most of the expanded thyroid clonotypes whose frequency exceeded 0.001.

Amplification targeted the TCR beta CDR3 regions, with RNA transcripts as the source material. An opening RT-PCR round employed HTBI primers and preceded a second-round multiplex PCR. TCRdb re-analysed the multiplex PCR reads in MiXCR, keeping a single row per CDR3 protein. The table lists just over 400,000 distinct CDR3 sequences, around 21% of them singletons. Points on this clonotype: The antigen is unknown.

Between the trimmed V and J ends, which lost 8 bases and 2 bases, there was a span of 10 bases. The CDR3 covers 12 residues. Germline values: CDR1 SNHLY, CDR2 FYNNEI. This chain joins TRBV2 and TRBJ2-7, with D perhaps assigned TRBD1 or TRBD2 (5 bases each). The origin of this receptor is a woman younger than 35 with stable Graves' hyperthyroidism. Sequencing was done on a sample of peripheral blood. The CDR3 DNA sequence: TGTGCCAGCGGGTGGGGACCCTACGAGCAGTACTTC. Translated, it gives CASGWGPYEQYF.